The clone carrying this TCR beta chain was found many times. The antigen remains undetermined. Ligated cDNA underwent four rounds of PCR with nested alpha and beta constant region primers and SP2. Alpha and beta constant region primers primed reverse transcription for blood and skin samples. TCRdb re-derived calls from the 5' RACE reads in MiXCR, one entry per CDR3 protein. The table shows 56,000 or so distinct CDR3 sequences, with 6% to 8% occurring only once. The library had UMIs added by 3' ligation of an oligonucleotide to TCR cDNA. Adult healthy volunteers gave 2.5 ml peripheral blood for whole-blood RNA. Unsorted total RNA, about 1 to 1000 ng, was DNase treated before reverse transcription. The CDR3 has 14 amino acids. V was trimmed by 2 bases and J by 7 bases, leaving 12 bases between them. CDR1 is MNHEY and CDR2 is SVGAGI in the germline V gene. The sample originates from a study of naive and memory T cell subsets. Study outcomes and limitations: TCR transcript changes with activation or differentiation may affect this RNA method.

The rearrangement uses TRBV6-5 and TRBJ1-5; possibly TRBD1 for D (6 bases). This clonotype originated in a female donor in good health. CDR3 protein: CASSYRGGQQPQHF. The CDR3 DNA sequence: TGTGCCAGCAGTTACCGGGGGGGCCAGCAGCCCCAGCATTTT.